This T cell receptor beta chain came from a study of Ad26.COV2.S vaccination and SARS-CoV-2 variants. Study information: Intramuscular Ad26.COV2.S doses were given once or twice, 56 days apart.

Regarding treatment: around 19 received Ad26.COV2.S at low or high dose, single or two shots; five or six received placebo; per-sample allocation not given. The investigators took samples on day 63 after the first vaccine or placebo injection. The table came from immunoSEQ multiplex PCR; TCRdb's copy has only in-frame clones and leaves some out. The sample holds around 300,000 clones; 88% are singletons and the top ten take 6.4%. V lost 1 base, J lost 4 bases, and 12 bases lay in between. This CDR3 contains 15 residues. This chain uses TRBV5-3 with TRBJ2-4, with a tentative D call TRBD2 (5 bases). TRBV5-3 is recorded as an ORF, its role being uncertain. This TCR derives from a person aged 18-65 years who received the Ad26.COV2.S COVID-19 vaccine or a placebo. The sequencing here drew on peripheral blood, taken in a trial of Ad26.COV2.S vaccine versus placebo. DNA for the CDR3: TGTGCCAGAAGCTTGAATACGGGGAGAAAAAACATTCAGTACTTC. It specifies CARSLNTGRKNIQYF.